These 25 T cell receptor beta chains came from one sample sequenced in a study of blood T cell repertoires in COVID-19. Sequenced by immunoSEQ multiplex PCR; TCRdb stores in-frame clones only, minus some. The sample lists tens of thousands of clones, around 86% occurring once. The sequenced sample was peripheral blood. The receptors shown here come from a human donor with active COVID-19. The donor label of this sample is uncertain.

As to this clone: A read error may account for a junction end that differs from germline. The CDR3 region has the DNA TGTGCCAGCAGCTTAGATCGATTGGGCGGGAGTAGGCGATTC. Amino acid sequence: CASSLDRLGGSRRF. The V and J genes are TRBV11-2 and TRBJ2-7; 7 bases agree with TRBD2. The length of the CDR3 is 14 residues. Looked up from germline, CDR1 is SGHAT and CDR2 is FQNNGV.

CDR3 nucleotides: TGCAGCGTTGGTGCGGGGGGTGTAAACAATGAGCAGTTCTTC. This encodes CSVGAGGVNNEQFF. The chain carries TRBV29-1 and TRBJ2-1, with 8 bases lining up with TRBD2. The CDR3 covers 14 residues. CDR1 SQVTM and CDR2 ANQGSEA come from the germline V gene. The ends lost 4 bases at V and 5 bases at J; junction bases unmatched: 7.

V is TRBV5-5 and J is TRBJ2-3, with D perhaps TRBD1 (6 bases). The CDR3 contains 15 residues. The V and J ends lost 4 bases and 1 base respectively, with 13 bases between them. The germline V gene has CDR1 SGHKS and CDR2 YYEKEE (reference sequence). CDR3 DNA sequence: TGTGCCAGCAGCCAGGTTTGGACAGGCACAGATACGCAGTATTTT. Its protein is CASSQVWTGTDTQYF.

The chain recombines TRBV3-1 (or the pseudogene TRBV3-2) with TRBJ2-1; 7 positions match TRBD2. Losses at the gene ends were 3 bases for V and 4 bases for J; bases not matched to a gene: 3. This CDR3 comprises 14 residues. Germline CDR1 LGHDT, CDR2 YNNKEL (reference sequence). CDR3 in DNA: TGTGCCAGCAGCCACGGACTAGTTTACAATGAGCAGTTCTTC. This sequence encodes CASSHGLVYNEQFF.

Here the CDR3 reads CASRAPRGESSGANVLTF. CDR3 in DNA: TGTGCCAGCAGAGCTCCGCGGGGGGAATCCTCTGGGGCCAACGTCCTGACTTTC. The chain links TRBV2 to TRBJ2-6; TRBD2 agrees at 8 bases. The germline V gene encodes CDR1 SNHLY and CDR2 FYNNEI. The CDR3 contains 18 residues. V was pared by 6 bases and J by 0 bases, with 10 bases of the junction left unmatched.

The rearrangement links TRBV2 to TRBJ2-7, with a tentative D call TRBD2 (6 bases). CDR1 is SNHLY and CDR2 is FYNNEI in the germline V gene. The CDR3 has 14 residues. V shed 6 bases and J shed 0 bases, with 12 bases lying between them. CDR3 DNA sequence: TGTGCCAGCAGCCCACGGACTACCTCCTACGAGCAGTACTTC. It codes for CASSPRTTSYEQYF.

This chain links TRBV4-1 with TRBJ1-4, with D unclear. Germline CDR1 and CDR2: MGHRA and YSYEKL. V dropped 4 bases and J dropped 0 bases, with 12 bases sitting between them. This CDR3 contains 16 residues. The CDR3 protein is CASSRAPPTTNEKLFF. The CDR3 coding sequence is TGCGCCAGCAGCCGGGCCCCTCCCACAACTAATGAAAAACTGTTTTTT.

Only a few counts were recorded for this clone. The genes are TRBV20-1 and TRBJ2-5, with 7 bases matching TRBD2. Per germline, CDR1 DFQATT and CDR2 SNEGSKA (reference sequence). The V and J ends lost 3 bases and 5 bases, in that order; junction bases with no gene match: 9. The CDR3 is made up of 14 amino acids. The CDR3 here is CSASRDGRTETQYF. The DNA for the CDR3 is TGCAGTGCTAGTCGTGACGGGAGGACTGAGACCCAGTACTTC.

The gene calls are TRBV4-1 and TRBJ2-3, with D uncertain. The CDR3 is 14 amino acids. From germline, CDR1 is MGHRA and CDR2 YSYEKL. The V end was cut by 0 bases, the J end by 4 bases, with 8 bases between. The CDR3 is CASSQDAVADTQYF. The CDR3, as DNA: TGCGCCAGCAGCCAAGATGCGGTAGCAGATACGCAGTATTTT.

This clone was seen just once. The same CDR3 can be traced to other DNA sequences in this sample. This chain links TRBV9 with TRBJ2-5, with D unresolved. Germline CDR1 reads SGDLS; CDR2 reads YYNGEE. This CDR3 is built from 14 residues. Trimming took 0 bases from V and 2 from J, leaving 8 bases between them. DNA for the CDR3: TGTGCCAGCAGCGTAGGTACAGTTCAAGAGACCCAGTACTTC. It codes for CASSVGTVQETQYF.

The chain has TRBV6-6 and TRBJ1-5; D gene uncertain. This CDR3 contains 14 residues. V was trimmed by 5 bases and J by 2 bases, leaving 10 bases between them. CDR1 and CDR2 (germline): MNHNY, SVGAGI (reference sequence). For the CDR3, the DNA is TGTGCCAGCAGTCCCCCCGAGGGCAATCAGCCCCAGCATTTT. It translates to CASSPPEGNQPQHF.

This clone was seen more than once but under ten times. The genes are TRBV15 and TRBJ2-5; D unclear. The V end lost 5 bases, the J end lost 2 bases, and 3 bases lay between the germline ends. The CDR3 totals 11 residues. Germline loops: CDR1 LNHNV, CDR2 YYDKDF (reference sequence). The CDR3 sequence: CATSLQETQYF. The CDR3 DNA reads TGTGCCACCAGCCTGCAAGAGACCCAGTACTTC.

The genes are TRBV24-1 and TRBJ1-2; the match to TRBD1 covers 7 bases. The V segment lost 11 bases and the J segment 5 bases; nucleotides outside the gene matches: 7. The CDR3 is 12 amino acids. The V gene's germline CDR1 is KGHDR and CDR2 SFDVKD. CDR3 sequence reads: CARSSGGYGYTF. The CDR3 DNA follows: TGTGCCAGGTCTTCAGGGGGGTATGGCTACACCTTC.

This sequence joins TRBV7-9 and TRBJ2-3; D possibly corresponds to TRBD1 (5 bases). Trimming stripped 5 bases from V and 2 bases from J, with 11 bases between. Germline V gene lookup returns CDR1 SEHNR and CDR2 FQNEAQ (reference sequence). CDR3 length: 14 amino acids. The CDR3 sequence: CASSLQGSTDTQYF. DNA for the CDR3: TGTGCCAGCAGCCTGCAGGGCTCCACAGATACGCAGTATTTT.

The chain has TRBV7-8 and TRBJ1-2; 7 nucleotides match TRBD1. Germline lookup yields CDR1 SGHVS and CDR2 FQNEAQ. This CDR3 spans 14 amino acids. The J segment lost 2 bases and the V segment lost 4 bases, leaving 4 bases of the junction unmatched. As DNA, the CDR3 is TGTGCCAGCAGCTACCGGGGACAGAACTATGGCTACACCTTC. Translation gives CASSYRGQNYGYTF. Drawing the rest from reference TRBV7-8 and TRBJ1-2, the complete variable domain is GAGVSQSPRYKVAKRGQDVALRCDPISGHVSLFWYQQALGQGPEFLTYFQNEAQLDKSGLPSDRFFAERPEGSVSTLKIQRTQQEDSAVYLCASSYRGQNYGYTFGSGTRLTVV.

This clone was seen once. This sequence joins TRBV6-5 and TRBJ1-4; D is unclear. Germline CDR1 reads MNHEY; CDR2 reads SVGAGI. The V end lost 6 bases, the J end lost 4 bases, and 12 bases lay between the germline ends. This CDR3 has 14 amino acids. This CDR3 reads CASRPTPSNEKLFF. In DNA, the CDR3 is TGTGCCAGCAGACCCACCCCCAGTAATGAAAAACTGTTTTTT.

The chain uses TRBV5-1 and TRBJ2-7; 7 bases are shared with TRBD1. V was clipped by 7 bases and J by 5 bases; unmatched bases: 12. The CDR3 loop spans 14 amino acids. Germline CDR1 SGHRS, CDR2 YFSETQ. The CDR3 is CASGDSLPADEQYF. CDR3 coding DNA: TGCGCCAGCGGGGACAGTTTACCGGCCGACGAGCAGTACTTC.

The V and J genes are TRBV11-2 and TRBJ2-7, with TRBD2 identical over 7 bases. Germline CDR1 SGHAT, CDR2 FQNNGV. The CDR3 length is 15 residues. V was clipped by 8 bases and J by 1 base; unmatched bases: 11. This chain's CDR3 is CASAYSGYRSYEQYF. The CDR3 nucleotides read TGTGCCAGCGCCTATAGCGGGTATAGATCCTACGAGCAGTACTTC.

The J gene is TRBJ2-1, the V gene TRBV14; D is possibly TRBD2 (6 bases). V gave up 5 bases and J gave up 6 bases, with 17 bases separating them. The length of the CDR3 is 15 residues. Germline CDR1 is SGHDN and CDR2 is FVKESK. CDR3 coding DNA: TGTGCCAGCAGCGTCTTAGGGGAGGCCCTCAATGAGCAGTTCTTC. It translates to CASSVLGEALNEQFF.

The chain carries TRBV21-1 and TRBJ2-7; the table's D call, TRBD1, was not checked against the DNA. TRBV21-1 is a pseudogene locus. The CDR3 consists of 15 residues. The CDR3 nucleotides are TGTGCCAGCAGCAGACCGGGACAGGGTTTCTACGAGCAGTACTTC. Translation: CASSRPGQGFYEQYF.

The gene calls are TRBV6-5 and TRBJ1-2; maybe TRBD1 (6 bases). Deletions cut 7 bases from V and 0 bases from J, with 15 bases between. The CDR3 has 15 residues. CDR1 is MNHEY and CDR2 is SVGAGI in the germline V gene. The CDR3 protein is CASTSRGLANYGYTF. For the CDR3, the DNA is TGTGCCAGCACCTCCAGGGGACTAGCTAACTATGGCTACACCTTC.

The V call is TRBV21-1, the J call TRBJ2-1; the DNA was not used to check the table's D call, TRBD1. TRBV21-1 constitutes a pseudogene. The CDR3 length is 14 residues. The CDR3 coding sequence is TGTGCCAGCAGCAAAGTAGGGGGTTGGGGTGAGCAGTTCTTC. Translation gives CASSKVGGWGEQFF.

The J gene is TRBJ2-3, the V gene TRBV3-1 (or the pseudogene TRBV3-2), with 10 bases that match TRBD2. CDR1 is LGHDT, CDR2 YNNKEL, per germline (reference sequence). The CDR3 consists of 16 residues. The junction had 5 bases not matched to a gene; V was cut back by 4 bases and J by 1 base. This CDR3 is CASSPFLAGGTDTQYF. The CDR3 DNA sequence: TGTGCCAGCAGCCCTTTCCTAGCGGGGGGCACAGATACGCAGTATTTT.

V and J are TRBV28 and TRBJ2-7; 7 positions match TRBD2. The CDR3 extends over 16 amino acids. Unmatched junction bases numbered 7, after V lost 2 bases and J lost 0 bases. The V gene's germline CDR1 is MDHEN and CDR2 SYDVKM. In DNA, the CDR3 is TGTGCCAGCAGTTTAGCGGGGGATCCAAGCTCCTACGAGCAGTACTTC. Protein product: CASSLAGDPSSYEQYF.

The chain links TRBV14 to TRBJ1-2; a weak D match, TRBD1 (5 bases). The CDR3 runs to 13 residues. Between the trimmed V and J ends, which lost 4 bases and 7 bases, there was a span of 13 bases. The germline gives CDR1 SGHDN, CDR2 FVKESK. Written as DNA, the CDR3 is TGTGCCAGCAGCCCTATCATCGGGGGTGGCTACACCTTC. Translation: CASSPIIGGGYTF. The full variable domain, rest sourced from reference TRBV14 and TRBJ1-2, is EAGVTQFPSHSVIEKGQTVTLRCDPISGHDNLYWYRRVMGKEIKFLLHFVKESKQDESGMPNNRFLAERTGGTYSTLKVQPAELEDSGVYFCASSPIIGGGYTFGSGTRLTVV.